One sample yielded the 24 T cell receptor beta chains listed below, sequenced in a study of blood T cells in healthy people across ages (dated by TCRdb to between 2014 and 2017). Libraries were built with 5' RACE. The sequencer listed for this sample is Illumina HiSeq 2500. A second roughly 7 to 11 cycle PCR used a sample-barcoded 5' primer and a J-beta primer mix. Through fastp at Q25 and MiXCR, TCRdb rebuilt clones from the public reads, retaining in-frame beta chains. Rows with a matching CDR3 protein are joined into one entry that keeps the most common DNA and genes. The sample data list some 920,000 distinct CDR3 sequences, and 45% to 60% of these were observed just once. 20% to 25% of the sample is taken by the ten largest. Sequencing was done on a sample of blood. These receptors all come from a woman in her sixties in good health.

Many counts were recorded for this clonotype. For the CDR3, the DNA is TGTGCCAGCAGCTTAGCCGGGACACCCTCTACGGGCTACACCTTC. It yields the protein CASSLAGTPSTGYTF. The chain recombines TRBV7-9 with TRBJ1-2; a weak D match, TRBD1 (6 bases). CDR1 is SEHNR, CDR2 FQNEAQ, per germline (reference sequence). The CDR3 totals 15 residues. V was trimmed by 0 bases and J by 8 bases, leaving 16 bases between them.

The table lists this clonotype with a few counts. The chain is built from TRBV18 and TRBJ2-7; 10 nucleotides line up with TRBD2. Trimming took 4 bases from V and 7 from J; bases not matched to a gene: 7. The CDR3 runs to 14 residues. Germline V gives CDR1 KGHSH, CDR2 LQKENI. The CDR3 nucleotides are TGTGCCAGCTCACAAGCGGGAGGGCCGGGAGAGCAGTACTTC. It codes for CASSQAGGPGEQYF.

This CDR3 is CASKRPQMRGQRAMGTEAFF. DNA for the CDR3: TGTGCCAGCAAACGTCCACAGATGAGGGGACAGAGGGCAATGGGCACTGAAGCTTTCTTT. The chain carries TRBV28 and TRBJ1-1; 7 bases are a match to TRBD1. The germline gives CDR1 MDHEN, CDR2 SYDVKM. The CDR3 is made up of 20 amino acids. Trimming cost V 7 bases and J 4 bases; bases outside gene matches: 27. The whole variable domain, filled in from reference TRBV28 and TRBJ1-1, reads DVKVTQSSRYLVKRTGEKVFLECVQDMDHENMFWYRQDPGLGLRLIYFSYDVKMKEKGDIPEGYSVSREKKERFSLILESASTNQTSMYLCASKRPQMRGQRAMGTEAFFGQGTRLTVV.

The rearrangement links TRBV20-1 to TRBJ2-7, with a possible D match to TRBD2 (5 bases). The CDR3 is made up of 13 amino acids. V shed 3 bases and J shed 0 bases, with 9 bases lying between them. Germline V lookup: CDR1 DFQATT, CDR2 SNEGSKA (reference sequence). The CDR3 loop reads CSARDCSSYEQYF. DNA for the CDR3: TGCAGTGCTAGGGACTGTTCCTCCTACGAGCAGTACTTC.

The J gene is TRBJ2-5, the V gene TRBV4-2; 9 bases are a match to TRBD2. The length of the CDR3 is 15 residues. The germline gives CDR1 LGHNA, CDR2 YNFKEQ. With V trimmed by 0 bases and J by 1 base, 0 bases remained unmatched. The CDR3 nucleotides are TGTGCCAGCAGCCAAGAGCGGGGGGGCCAAGAGACCCAGTACTTC. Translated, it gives CASSQERGGQETQYF.

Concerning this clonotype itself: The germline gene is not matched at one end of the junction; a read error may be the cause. The CDR3 spells CSAKPGLLYNGQFF. Here the CDR3 DNA reads TGCAGTGCTAAACCGGGACTACTCTACAATGGGCAGTTCTTC. J is TRBJ2-1 and V is TRBV20-1; the match to TRBD2 covers 7 bases. The CDR3 is 14 residues long. Germline-derived CDR1 and CDR2 are DFQATT and SNEGSKA (reference sequence).

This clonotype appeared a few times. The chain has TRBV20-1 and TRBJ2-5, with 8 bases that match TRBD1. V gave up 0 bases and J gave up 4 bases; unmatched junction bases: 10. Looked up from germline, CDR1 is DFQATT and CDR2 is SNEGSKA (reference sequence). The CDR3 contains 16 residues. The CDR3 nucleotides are TGCAGTGCTAGAGATCTAGGGCAGGGGGCAGGAGAGACCCAGTACTTC. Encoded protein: CSARDLGQGAGETQYF.

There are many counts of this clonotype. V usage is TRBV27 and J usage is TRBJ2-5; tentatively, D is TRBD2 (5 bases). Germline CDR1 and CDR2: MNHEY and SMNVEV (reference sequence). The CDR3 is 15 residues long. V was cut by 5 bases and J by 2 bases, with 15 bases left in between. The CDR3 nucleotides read TGTGCCAGCAGTAACTTGGGTACGGGACAAGAGACCCAGTACTTC. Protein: CASSNLGTGQETQYF.

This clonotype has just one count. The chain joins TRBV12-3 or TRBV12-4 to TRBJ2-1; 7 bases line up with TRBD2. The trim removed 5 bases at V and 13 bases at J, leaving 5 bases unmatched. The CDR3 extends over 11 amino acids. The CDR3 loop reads CASSTSGKQFF. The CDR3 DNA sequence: TGTGCCAGCAGTACGAGCGGGAAACAGTTCTTC.

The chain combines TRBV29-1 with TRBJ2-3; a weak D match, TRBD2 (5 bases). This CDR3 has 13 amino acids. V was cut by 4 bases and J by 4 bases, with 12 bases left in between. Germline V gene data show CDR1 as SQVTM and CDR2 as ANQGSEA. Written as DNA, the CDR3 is TGCAGCGTTGGGGCTAGGCGGGCAGATACGCAGTATTTT. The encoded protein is CSVGARRADTQYF.

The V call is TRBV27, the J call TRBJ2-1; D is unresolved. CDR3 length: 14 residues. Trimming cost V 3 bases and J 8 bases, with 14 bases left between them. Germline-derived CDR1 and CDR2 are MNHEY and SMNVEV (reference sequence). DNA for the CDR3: TGTGCCAGCAGTTTTGGTCCCCGAACGGATGAGCAGTTCTTC. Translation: CASSFGPRTDEQFF.

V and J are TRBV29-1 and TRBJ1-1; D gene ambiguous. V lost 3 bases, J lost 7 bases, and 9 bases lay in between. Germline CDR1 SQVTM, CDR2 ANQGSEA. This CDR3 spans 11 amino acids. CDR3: CSVEAVVEAFF. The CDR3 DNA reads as TGCAGCGTTGAGGCGGTGGTTGAAGCTTTCTTT.

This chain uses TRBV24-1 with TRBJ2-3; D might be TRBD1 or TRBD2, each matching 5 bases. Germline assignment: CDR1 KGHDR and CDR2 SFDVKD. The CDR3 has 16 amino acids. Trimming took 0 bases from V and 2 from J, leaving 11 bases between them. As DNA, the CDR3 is TGTGCCACCAGTGATTTGCGAGGGGCGGACACAGATACGCAGTATTTT. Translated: CATSDLRGADTDTQYF.

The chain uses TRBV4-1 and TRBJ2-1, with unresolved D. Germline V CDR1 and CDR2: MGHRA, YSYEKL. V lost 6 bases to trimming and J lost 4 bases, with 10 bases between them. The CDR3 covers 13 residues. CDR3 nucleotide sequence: TGCGCCAGCAGGCGTTCGGCGTACAATGAGCAGTTCTTC. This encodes CASRRSAYNEQFF.

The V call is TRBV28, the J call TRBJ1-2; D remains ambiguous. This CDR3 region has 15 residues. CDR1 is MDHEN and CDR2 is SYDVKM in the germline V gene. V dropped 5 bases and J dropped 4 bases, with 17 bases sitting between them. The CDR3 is CASSIPTGRLYGYTF. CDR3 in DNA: TGTGCCAGCAGTATACCGACTGGGAGGCTCTATGGCTACACCTTC.

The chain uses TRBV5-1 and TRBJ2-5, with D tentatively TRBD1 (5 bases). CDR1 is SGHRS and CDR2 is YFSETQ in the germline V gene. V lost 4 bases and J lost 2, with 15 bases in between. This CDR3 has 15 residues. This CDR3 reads CASSATGDPQETQYF. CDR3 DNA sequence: TGCGCCAGCAGCGCTACAGGCGATCCACAAGAGACCCAGTACTTC.

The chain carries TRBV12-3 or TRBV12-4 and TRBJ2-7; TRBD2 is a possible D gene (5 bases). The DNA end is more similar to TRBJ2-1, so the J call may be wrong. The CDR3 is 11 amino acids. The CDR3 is CASSLREEQFF. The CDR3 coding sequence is TGTGCCAGCAGTTTAAGGGAGGAGCAGTTCTTC.

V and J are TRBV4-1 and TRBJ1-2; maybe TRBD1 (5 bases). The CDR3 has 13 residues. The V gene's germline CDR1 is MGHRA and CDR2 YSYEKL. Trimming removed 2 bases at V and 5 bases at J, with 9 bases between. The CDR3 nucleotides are TGCGCCAGCAGCCAATCGACAGCATATGGCTACACCTTC. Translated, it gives CASSQSTAYGYTF.

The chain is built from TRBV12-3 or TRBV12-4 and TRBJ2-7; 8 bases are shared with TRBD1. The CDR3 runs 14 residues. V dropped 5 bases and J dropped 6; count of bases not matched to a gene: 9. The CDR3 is CASSPTSRGLEQYF. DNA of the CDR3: TGTGCCAGCAGTCCAACGTCCAGGGGGCTCGAGCAGTACTTC.

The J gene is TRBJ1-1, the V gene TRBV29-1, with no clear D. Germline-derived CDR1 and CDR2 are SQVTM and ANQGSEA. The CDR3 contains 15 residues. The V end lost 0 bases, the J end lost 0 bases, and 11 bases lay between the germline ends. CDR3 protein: CSVEDKWSLNTEAFF. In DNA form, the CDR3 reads TGCAGCGTTGAAGATAAGTGGAGTTTGAACACTGAAGCTTTCTTT.

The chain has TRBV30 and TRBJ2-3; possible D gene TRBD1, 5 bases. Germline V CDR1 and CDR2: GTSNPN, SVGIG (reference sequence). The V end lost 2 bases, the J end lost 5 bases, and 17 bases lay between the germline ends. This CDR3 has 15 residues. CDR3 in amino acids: CAWSRRQTTGDTQYF. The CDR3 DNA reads TGTGCCTGGAGTAGGAGACAGACCACCGGAGATACGCAGTATTTT.

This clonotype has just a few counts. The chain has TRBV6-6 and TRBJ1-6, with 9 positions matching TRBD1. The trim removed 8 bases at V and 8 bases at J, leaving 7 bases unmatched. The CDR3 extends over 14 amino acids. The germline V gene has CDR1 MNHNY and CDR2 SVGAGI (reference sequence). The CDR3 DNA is TGTGCCAGCCGGGTGGGGGACAGGGATTCACCCCTCCACTTT. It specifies CASRVGDRDSPLHF.

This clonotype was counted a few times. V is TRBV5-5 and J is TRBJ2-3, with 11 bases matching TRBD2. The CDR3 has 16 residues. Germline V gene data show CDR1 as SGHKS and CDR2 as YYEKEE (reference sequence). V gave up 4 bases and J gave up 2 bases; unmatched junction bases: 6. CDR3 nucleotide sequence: TGTGCCAGCAGCGTGGGACTAGCGGTTCTCACAGATACGCAGTATTTT. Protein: CASSVGLAVLTDTQYF.

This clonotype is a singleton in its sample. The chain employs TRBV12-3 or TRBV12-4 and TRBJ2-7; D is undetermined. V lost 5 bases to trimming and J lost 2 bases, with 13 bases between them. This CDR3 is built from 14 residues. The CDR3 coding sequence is TGTGCCAGCAGTAATTCAGCAAGGGCCTACGAGCAGTACTTC. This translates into CASSNSARAYEQYF.